The TCR beta chain under discussion was sequenced for a study of radiotherapy plus CTLA-4 blockade in lung cancer (dated by TCRdb to the late 2010s). Some background on the complete study: Objective responses occurred in around 19% of enrolled patients, and around 29% achieved disease control.

The library was prepared using the immunoSEQ multiplex PCR assay. TCRdb mirrors the immuneACCESS table, restricted to in-frame sequences. Some clones are absent from its copies; in checked studies, under half trace to an unresolved V gene, and the reason for the others is unknown. This sample comprises about 110,000 clones, roughly 80% of them detected only once. The ten most abundant clones make up roughly 3.1% of the sample. What the work shows at the level of the full study, not this receptor alone: After treatment with radiotherapy and ipilimumab, TCR clones that came from tumors expanded in the peripheral blood. Early dynamic changes in blood T cell clones, together with increased serum interferon-beta after radiation, were reported as the strongest predictors of response.

The germline V gene provides CDR1 SGHTA and CDR2 FQGTGA. Cut back by 1 base and 7 bases, the V and J ends lie 11 bases apart. The CDR3 covers 15 residues, taking in both the cysteine and the phenylalanine. Here the CDR3 DNA is all that survives: 45 bases in frame from base 1. The study tested focal radiation therapy combined with CTLA-4 blockade (ipilimumab) in patients with chemo-refractory metastatic non-small-cell lung cancer. As to this clone: What antigen it recognizes has not been identified. Base qualities are missing; no much larger clone stands one base away.

The sequencing here drew on peripheral blood, taken from a patient treated with radiotherapy plus ipilimumab. Recombination connected TRBV7-3 to TRBJ1-6; no D gene call is confident. The origin of this receptor is a human donor with non-small cell lung cancer that progressed on radiotherapy plus ipilimumab. Some clones in this sample may be carry-over from other donors' samples. The CDR3 corresponds to CASSLNSPGNSPLHF. The DNA reads TGTGCCAGCAGCTTAAACTCACCGGGAAATTCACCCCTCCACTTT.